The 10 T cell receptor beta chains in this list originate from one sample, sequenced in a study of T cells in Graves' hyperthyroidism and ophthalmopathy. Authors of the study amplified TCR beta CDR3 regions from RNA transcripts. During a first-round RT-PCR of the TCR CDR3, the HTBI primer set was used. TCRdb recomputed calls from the multiplex PCR reads with MiXCR, one row per CDR3 protein. The sample shows over 350,000 distinct CDR3 sequences, over 12% of them seen only once. The sequencing input was blood. Every receptor here comes from a man between 50 and 59 years old with Graves' ophthalmopathy.

This clonotype has just a few counts. This chain links TRBV24-1 with TRBJ2-5; the D is unclear. Germline V gene lookup returns CDR1 KGHDR and CDR2 SFDVKD. This CDR3 is built from 10 residues. The V end was cut by 5 bases, the J end by 9 bases, with 6 bases between. CDR3 loop: CATSVGPQYF. The CDR3 DNA sequence: TGTGCCACCAGTGTCGGGCCCCAGTACTTC.

This clonotype has only a few counts. CDR3 DNA sequence: TGTGCCAGCAGCTTAGGAGGGGGGTCCGGGGAGCTGTTTTTT. Amino acids: CASSLGGGSGELFF. The chain links TRBV7-9 to TRBJ2-2; D could derive from TRBD1 or TRBD2 (6 bases each). Looked up from germline, CDR1 is SEHNR and CDR2 is FQNEAQ (reference sequence). CDR3 length: 14 amino acids. V was clipped by 1 base and J by 6 bases, with 9 bases between them.

This clonotype appeared many times. The rearrangement links TRBV7-9 to TRBJ2-7; D might be TRBD1 (6 bases). The CDR3 runs 14 residues. Germline loops: CDR1 SEHNR, CDR2 FQNEAQ (reference sequence). Trimming took 5 bases from V and 3 from J, leaving 14 bases between them. CDR3 protein: CASSPRQVDYEQYF. In DNA form, the CDR3 reads TGTGCCAGCAGCCCGCGACAGGTTGACTACGAGCAGTACTTC.

The chain has TRBV12-3 or TRBV12-4 and TRBJ1-2, with D maybe TRBD1 (5 bases). The CDR3 contains 14 residues. Between the trimmed V and J ends, which lost 5 bases and 0 bases, there was a span of 10 bases. For the CDR3, the DNA is TGTGCCAGCAGTCAGACAGACCCTAACTATGGCTACACCTTC. Its translation is CASSQTDPNYGYTF.

This clonotype occurred many times. The rearrangement links TRBV12-3 or TRBV12-4 to TRBJ2-7, with TRBD1 as a possible D gene (6 bases). The CDR3 has 14 amino acids. Trimming removed 1 base from V and 5 bases from J, with 12 bases in between. The chain's CDR3 is CASSLGQDRHEQYF. For the CDR3, the DNA is TGTGCCAGCAGTTTAGGACAGGACCGACACGAGCAGTACTTC.

This clonotype was detected many times. V and J are TRBV2 and TRBJ2-1; 16 bases align to TRBD2. The CDR3 runs 16 residues. Germline V gene sequence: CDR1 SNHLY, CDR2 FYNNEI. The trim removed 8 bases at V and 8 bases at J, leaving 9 bases unmatched. CDR3 sequence reads: CASLSGTSGREDEQFF. As DNA, the CDR3 is TGTGCCAGCTTGTCCGGGACTAGCGGGAGGGAGGATGAGCAGTTCTTC. Looking up the rest from reference TRBV2 and TRBJ2-1 gives the full variable domain: EPEVTQTPSHQVTQMGQEVILRCVPISNHLYFYWYRQILGQKVEFLVSFYNNEISEKSEIFDDQFSVERPDGSNFTLKIRSTKLEDSAMYFCASLSGTSGREDEQFFGPGTRLTVL.

This clonotype was recorded many times. The chain links TRBV12-3 or TRBV12-4 to TRBJ2-7, with D perhaps being TRBD1 or TRBD2 (5 bases each). Trimming shortened V by 5 bases and J by 6 bases, and 20 bases separated the two germline ends. This CDR3 comprises 15 residues. CDR3 nucleotides: TGTGCCAGCAGTATCTCCGGGACGGGCTCCGGCGAGCAGTACTTC. It yields the protein CASSISGTGSGEQYF.

This clonotype was observed many times. One junction end disagrees with the germline gene, perhaps due to a read error. The chain employs TRBV20-1 and TRBJ2-3; 14 positions agree with TRBD2. Germline V gene sequence: CDR1 DFQATT, CDR2 SNEGSKA (reference sequence). This CDR3 is built from 17 residues. The CDR3 loop is CSARGLAGGSITDTQYF. As DNA, the CDR3 is TGCAGTGCGAGAGGACTAGCGGGAGGTAGTATCACAGATACGCAGTATTTT.

This clonotype was observed at least ten times. V and J are TRBV2 and TRBJ1-2; D is possibly TRBD1 (6 bases). Germline lookup yields CDR1 SNHLY and CDR2 FYNNEI. This CDR3 has 11 residues. The ends were cut back, 6 bases at V and 7 bases at J, with 9 bases in the middle. The DNA for the CDR3 is TGTGCCAGCAGACAGGGTGTTGGCTACACCTTC. Amino acids: CASRQGVGYTF.

The table lists this clonotype with many counts. The chain employs TRBV18 and TRBJ2-7; 8 bases fit TRBD1. The trim removed 4 bases at V and 6 bases at J, leaving 2 bases unmatched. CDR1 and CDR2 from the germline V gene are KGHSH and LQKENI. The CDR3 has 12 amino acids. The DNA of the CDR3 is TGTGCCAGCTCACAGACAGGGGCCGAGCAGTACTTC. Residues: CASSQTGAEQYF.